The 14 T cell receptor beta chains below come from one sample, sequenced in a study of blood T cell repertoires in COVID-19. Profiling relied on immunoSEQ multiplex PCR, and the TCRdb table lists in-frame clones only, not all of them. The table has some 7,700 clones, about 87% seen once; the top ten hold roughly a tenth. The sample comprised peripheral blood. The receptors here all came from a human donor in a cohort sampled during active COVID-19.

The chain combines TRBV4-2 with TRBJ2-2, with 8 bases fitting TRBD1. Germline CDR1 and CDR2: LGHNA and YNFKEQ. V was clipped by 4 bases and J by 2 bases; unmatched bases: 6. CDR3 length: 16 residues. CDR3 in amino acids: CASSRLGQGNTGELFF. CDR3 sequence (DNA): TGTGCCAGCAGCCGCCTAGGACAGGGCAACACCGGGGAGCTGTTTTTT.

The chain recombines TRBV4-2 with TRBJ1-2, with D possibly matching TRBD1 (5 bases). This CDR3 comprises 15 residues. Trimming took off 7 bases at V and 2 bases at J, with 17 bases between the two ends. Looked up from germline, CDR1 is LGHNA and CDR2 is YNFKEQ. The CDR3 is CASTPSTGENYGYTF. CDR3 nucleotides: TGTGCCAGCACTCCCTCCACGGGGGAAAACTATGGCTACACCTTC.

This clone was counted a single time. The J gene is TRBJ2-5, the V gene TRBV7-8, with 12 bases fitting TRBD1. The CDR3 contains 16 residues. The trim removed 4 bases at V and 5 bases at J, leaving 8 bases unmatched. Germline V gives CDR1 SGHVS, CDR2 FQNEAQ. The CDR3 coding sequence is TGTGCCAGCAGCTCCCCGTGGGACAGGGGGCGGGAGACCCAGTACTTC. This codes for CASSSPWDRGRETQYF.

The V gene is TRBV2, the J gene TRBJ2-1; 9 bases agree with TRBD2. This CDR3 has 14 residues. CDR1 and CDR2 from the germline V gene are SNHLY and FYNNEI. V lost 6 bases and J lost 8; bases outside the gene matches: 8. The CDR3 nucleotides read TGTGCCAGCAGAGGGGGACTAGCAAGCGATGAGCAGTTCTTC. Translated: CASRGGLASDEQFF.

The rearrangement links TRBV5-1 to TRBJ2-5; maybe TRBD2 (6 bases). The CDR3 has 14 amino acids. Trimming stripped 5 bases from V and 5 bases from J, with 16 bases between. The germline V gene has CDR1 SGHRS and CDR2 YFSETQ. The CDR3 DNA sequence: TGCGCCAGCAGTTCGGTCGGGGGAATGGAGACCCAGTACTTC. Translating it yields CASSSVGGMETQYF.

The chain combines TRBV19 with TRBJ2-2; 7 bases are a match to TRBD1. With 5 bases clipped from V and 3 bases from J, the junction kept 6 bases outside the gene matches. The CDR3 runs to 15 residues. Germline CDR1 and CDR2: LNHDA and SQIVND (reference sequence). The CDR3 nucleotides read TGTGCCAGTAGTGGCCTGGGACAGTACACCGGGGAGCTGTTTTTT. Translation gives CASSGLGQYTGELFF.

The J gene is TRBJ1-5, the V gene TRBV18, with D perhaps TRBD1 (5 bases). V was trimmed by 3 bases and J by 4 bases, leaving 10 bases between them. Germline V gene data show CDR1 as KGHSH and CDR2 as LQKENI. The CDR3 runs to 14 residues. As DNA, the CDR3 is TGTGCCAGCTCACCGATGACAGATAATCAGCCCCAGCATTTT. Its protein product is CASSPMTDNQPQHF.

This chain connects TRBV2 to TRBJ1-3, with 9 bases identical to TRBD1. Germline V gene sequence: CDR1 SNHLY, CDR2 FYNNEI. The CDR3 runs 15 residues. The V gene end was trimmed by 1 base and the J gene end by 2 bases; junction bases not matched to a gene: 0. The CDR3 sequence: CASSEDRGPGNTIYF. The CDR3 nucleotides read TGTGCCAGCAGTGAAGACAGGGGGCCTGGAAACACCATATATTTT.

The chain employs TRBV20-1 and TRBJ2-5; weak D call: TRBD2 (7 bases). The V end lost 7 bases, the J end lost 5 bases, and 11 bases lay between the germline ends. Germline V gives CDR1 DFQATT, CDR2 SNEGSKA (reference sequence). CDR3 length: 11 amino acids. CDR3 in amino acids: CSGRGGETQYF. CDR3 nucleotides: TGCAGTGGAAGGGGGGGGGAGACCCAGTACTTC.

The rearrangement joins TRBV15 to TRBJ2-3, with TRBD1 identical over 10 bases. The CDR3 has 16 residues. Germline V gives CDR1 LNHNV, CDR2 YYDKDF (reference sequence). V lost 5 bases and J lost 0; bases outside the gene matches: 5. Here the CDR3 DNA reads TGTGCCACCAGCGAAGACAGGGGGCCAAGCACAGATACGCAGTATTTT. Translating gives CATSEDRGPSTDTQYF. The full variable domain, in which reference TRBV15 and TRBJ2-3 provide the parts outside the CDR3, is DAMVIQNPRYQVTQFGKPVTLSCSQTLNHNVMYWYQQKSSQAPKLLFHYYDKDFNNEADTPDNFQSRRPNTSFCFLDIRSPGLGDTAMYLCATSEDRGPSTDTQYFGPGTRLTVL.

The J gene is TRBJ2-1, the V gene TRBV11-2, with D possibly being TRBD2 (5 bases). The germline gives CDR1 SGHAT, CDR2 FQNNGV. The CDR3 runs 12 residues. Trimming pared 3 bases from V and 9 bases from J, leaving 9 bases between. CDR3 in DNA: TGTGCCAGCAGCTTGGGAGTGGGTGAGCAGTTCTTC. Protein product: CASSLGVGEQFF.

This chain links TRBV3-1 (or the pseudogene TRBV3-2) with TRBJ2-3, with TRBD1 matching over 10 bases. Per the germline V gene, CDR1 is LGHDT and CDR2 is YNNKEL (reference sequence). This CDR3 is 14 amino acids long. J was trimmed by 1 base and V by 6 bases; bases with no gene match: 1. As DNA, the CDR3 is TGTGCCAGCAGGGGGACAGGGGGCACAGATACGCAGTATTTT. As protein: CASRGTGGTDTQYF.

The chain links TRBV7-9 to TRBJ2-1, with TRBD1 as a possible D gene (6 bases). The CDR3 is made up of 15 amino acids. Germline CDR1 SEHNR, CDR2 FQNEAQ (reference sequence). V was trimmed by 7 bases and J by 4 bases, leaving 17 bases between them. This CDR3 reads CASTWAGTPYNEQFF. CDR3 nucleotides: TGTGCCAGCACCTGGGCCGGGACACCTTACAATGAGCAGTTCTTC.

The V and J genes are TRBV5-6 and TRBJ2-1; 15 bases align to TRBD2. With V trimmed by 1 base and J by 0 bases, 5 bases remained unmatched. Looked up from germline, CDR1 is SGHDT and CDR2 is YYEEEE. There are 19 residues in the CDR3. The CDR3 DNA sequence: TGTGCCAGCAGCTTGATTGGACTAGCGGGAGGGCCCTCCTACAATGAGCAGTTCTTC. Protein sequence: CASSLIGLAGGPSYNEQFF.